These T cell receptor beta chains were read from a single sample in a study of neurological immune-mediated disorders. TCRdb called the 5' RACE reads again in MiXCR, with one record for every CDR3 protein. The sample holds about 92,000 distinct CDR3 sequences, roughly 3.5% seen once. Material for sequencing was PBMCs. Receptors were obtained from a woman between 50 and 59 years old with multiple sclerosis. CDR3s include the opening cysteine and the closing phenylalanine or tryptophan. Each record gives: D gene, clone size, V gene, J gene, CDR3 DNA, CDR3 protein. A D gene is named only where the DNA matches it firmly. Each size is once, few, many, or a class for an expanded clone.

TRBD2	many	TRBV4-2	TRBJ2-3	TGTGCCAGCAGCCAAGAGACTAGCGGGGGGGTCACAGATACGCAGTATTTT	CASSQETSGGVTDTQYF
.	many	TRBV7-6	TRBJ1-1	TGTGCCAGCAGCTTCTTAGGTGGGAGCACTGAAGCTTTCTTT	CASSFLGGSTEAFF
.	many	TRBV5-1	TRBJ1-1	TGCGCCAGCAGCTGGCAAAAAGGACAGATGAACACTGAAGCTTTCTTT	CASSWQKGQMNTEAFF
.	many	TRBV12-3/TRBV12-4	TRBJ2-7	TGTGCCAGCAGTCCCCGGACGGTCCTGCACGAGCAGTACTTC	CASSPRTVLHEQYF
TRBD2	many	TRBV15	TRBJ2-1	TGTGCCACCAGCAGAGATCTAGGACTAGCGGCGGGGAATGAGCAGTTCTTC	CATSRDLGLAAGNEQFF
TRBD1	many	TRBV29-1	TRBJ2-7	TGCAGCGTTGCAGGAGGGACAGGGGGCGACGAGCAGTACTTC	CSVAGGTGGDEQYF
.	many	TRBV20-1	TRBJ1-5	TGCAGTGCCCCCGTGGGTGTGCAGAGCAATCAGCCCCAGCATTTT	CSAPVGVQSNQPQHF
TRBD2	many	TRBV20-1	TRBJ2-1	TGCAGTGCTTGGAGCGGGGGGGCCCACAATGAGCAGTTCTTC	CSAWSGGAHNEQFF
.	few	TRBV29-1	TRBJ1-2	TGCAGCGTTGTAGAGGGCGGACTAAAAAACCAAGTATCCTATGGCTACACCTTC	CSVVEGGLKNQVSYGYTF
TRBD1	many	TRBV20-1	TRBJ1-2	TGCAGTGCTTCAGACAGGGTGTTTAACTATGGCTACACCTTC	CSASDRVFNYGYTF
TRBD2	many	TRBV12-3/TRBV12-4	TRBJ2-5	TGTGCCAGCAGCCGACTAGCGGGGGGGTACGAGACCCAGTACTTC	CASSRLAGGYETQYF
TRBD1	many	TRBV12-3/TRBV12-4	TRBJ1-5	TGTGCCAGCAGGAACAGGGGTCAGCCCCAGCATTTT	CASRNRGQPQHF
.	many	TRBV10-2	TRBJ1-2	TGCGCCAGCAGTGAGTCGACCGCACAGTTTTATGGCTACACCTTC	CASSESTAQFYGYTF
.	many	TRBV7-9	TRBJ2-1	TGTGCCAGCAGCTTAGTGAGGTACAATGAGCAGTTCTTC	CASSLVRYNEQFF
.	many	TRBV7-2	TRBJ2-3	TGTGCCAGCAGCATAAATGCACCAAGCACAGATACGCAGTATTTT	CASSINAPSTDTQYF
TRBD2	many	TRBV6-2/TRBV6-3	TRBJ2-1	TGTGCCAGCAGTTACTCAGGTCTAGCGGGGGGCCGCGAGCAGTTCTTC	CASSYSGLAGGREQFF
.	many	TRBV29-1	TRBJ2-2	TGCAGCGTTGAGGGATTGGTCGGGGAGCTGTTTTTT	CSVEGLVGELFF
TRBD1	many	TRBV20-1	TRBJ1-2	TGCAGTGCTAGTCACGGGACAGGGACAATTTATAACTATGGCTACACCTTC	CSASHGTGTIYNYGYTF
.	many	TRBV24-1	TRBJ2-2	TGTGCCACCAGTGATGCCACGGGCTACACCGGGGAGCTGTTTTTT	CATSDATGYTGELFF
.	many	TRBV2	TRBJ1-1	TGTGCCAGCCTATTAGATTTGAACACTGAAGCTTTCTTT	CASLLDLNTEAFF
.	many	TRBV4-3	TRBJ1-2	TGCGCCAGCAGCCAAGATGACTTAGGGGGATCGGGCTACACCTTC	CASSQDDLGGSGYTF
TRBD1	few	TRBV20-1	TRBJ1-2	TGCAGTGCTCGTAAACAGGGGGCGCGGTATGGCTACACCTTC	CSARKQGARYGYTF
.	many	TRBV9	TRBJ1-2	TGTGCCAGCAGCCCCATCACCCACAGGGTAGGAGGCTACACCTTC	CASSPITHRVGGYTF
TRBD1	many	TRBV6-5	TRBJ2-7	TGTGCCACCAGACCGGGACAGGGCTCCTACGAGCAGTACTTC	CATRPGQGSYEQYF
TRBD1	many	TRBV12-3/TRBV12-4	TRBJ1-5	TGTGCCAGCAGTACACAGGGGGCGATTCAGCCCCAGCATTTT	CASSTQGAIQPQHF
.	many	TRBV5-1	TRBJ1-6	TGCGCCAGCAGCTTGACAGGACCCTCGTATAATTCACCCCTCCACTTT	CASSLTGPSYNSPLHF
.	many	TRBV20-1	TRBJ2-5	TGCAGTGCTAGAAGGGGCAGGGCAGAGACCCAGTACTTC	CSARRGRAETQYF
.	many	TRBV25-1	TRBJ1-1	TGTGCCAGCAGTGATGGGGGGGCGTGGACTGAAGCTTTCTTT	CASSDGGAWTEAFF
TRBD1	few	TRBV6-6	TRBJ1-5	TGTGCCAGCAGTTACAACAGGGGAAATCAGCCCCAGCATTTT	CASSYNRGNQPQHF
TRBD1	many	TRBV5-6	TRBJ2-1	TGTGCCAGCAGCCGGGACAGATTAGCTGAGCAGTTCTTC	CASSRDRLAEQFF
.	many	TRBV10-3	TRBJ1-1	TGTGCCATCAGTGAACGCGGCGTTAACACTGAAGCTTTCTTT	CAISERGVNTEAFF
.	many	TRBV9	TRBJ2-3	TGTGCCAGCAGCGGAGAGATCTCTACCGGGACCCTTACGCAGTATTTT	CASSGEISTGTLTQYF
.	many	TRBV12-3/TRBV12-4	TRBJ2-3	TGTGCCAGCGCTCAGGGAACAGATACGCAGTATTTT	CASAQGTDTQYF
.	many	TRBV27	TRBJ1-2	TGTGCCAGCAGTTCTCATAACCCTAAAGATGGCTACACCTTC	CASSSHNPKDGYTF
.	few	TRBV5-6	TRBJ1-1	TGTGCCAGCAGCTTGGAAGGGTATGCTGAAGCTTTCTTT	CASSLEGYAEAFF
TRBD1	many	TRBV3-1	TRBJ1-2	TGTGCCAGCAGCCAAGCTAGGTACTCCGGGACAGGGAACTATGGCTACACCTTC	CASSQARYSGTGNYGYTF
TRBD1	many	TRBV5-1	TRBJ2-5	TGCGCCAGCAGCTTCCAGACCAGGGGGATCGAGACCCAGTACTTC	CASSFQTRGIETQYF
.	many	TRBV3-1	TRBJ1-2	TGTGCCAGCAGCCAAGATCTCCGGGTCCCTACCCGGGGCTACACCTTC	CASSQDLRVPTRGYTF
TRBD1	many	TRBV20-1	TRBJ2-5	TGCAGTGAAATCAGGGGGAACCAAGAGACCCAGTACTTC	CSEIRGNQETQYF
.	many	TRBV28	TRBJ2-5	TGTGCCAGCAGTTCAGACGGAACCAAGATCAATCGGGAGACCCAGTACTTC	CASSSDGTKINRETQYF
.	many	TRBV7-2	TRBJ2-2	TGTGCCAGTAAACAGGGTGGGCCCGGGGAGCTGTTTTTT	CASKQGGPGELFF
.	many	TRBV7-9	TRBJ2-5	TGTGCCAGCAGCTTAATGTCGGGCCAAGAGACCCAGTACTTC	CASSLMSGQETQYF
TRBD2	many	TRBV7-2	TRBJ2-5	TGTGCCAGCAGCTTAGTGGCGGGGGTCCAAGAGACCCAGTACTTC	CASSLVAGVQETQYF
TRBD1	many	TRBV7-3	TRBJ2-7	TGTGCCAGCAGCCCGGGACAGGGAATCTACGAGCAGTACTTC	CASSPGQGIYEQYF
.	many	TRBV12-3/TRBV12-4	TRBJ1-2	TGTGCCAGCAGTTGGGGCGGTTATGGCTACACCTTC	CASSWGGYGYTF
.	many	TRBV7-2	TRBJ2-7	TGTGCCAGCAGCCGTCAGTTCGCAGGAAGCTCCTACGAGCAGTACTTC	CASSRQFAGSSYEQYF
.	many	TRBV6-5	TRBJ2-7	TGTGCCAGCAGTGGGGACGGATCAACCTACGAGCAGTACTTC	CASSGDGSTYEQYF
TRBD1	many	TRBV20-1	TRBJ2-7	TGCAGTGGCGCGGGACAGGGACCCTACGAGCAGTACTTC	CSGAGQGPYEQYF
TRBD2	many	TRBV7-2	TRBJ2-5	TGTGCCAGCAGCGCACCGCTCCCCCTACTAGCGGGGGGAGGGGAGACCCAGTACTTC	CASSAPLPLLAGGGETQYF
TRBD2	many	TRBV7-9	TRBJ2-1	TGTGCCAGCAGCCAACCCTCACTAGCGGCCTACAATGAGCAGTTCTTC	CASSQPSLAAYNEQFF
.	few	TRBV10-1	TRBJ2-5	TGCGCCAGCAGTGAAGGCGGGGAAGAGACCCAGTACTTC	CASSEGGEETQYF
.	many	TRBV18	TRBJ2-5	TGTGCCAGCTCGGAACGACAGCAAGAGACCCAGTACTTC	CASSERQQETQYF
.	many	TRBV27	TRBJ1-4	TGTGCCAGCAGTTCACTGCAGGGCTTAATGGCTAATGAAAAACTGTTTTTT	CASSSLQGLMANEKLFF
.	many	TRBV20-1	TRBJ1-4	TGCAGTGCCGGAGGATCGGATGAAAAACTGTTTTTT	CSAGGSDEKLFF